The T cell receptor (beta chain) described here comes from a study of memory CD4+ T cells and cytomegalovirus serostatus. Across the whole study: This sample comes from healthy Belgian adults, 9 CMV seropositive, 24 seronegative.

Single viable CD3+CD4+CD8-CD45RO+ cells were sorted as the memory CD4+ T cells. CDR3 length: 16 residues. Germline V gives CDR1 MGHRA, CDR2 YSYEKL. The V and J ends lost 3 bases and 10 bases, in that order; junction bases with no gene match: 11. Only in-frame clones appear in the TCRdb table, and some are missing; sequencing was by immunoSEQ multiplex PCR. The table has tens of thousands of clones, just over 75% seen once. The source is an adult in good health and CMV-seronegative. The sequenced sample was memory CD4+ T cells from blood. The chain links TRBV4-1 to TRBJ1-6; TRBD1 matches 8 bases. Written as DNA, the CDR3 is TGCGCCAGCAGCCAGGGCGGGGGACAGGCCCCCTCACCCCTCCACTTT. Translation gives CASSQGGGQAPSPLHF.